This TCR beta chain was captured by sequencing in a study of blood T cell repertoires in COVID-19. This CDR3 is 15 amino acids long. Between the trimmed V and J ends, which lost 0 bases and 8 bases, there was a span of 13 bases. The germline V gene has CDR1 SGHTA and CDR2 FQGTGA. This clone was counted a single time. Repertoires were generated with immunoSEQ multiplex PCR, while TCRdb's copy carries only in-frame clones and drops some. The sample consists of around 260,000 clones, about 80% of them appearing once. The V gene is TRBV7-3, the J gene TRBJ1-4, with D hard to call. The specimen was peripheral blood. The origin of this receptor is a person aged 65 to 79 with COVID-19, enrolled during active disease. The CDR3 protein is CASSLTPGLREKLFF. The CDR3 DNA sequence: TGTGCCAGCAGCTTAACGCCGGGTTTAAGGGAAAAACTGTTTTTT.